The 26 T cell receptor beta chains below all came from one sample that was sequenced in a study of vaccination effects on CD4 cells after COVID-19. Antigen-specific CD4+ T cells expanded by the ViraFEST assay with viral peptide pools were then sequenced. A 10-day culture period preceded the isolation of CD4+ T cells. The cohort was immunized with two doses of either the BNT162b2 or mRNA-1273 vaccine. Using immunoSEQ multiplex PCR, the repertoire was profiled, and TCRdb retains in-frame clones only, with some absent. The sample yields 29,000 or so clones, roughly four fifths seen once. Antigens of these TCRs are unknown. The sample consisted of CD4+ T cells from PBMCs cultured with HCoV-OC43 spike peptides, taken after COVID-19 vaccination. As for subset: HCoV-OC43 spike overlapping peptide pool stimulation. These receptors were collected from a human donor who received a COVID-19 vaccine.

The chain carries TRBV10-1 and TRBJ2-1; 9 positions agree with TRBD1. The CDR3 has 17 residues. Germline lookup yields CDR1 WNHNN and CDR2 SYGVQD (reference sequence). Trimming cost V 4 bases and J 2 bases; bases outside gene matches: 9. CDR3 nucleotide sequence: TGCGCCAGCAGTGCCCCGACCGGGACAGGGACCTACAATGAGCAGTTCTTC. It is translated as CASSAPTGTGTYNEQFF.

This sequence joins TRBV6-1 and TRBJ2-5; 7 nucleotides align to TRBD2. The CDR3 has 16 amino acids. The J segment lost 2 bases and the V segment lost 4 bases, leaving 10 bases of the junction unmatched. Germline values: CDR1 MNHNS, CDR2 SASEGT. CDR3 nucleotide sequence: TGTGCCAGCAGTGCTACTGGCGGGAGACTTCAAGAGACCCAGTACTTC. This translates into CASSATGGRLQETQYF.

This chain links TRBV5-6 with TRBJ2-7, with D maybe TRBD1 (6 bases). V lost 3 bases to trimming and J lost 5 bases, with 15 bases between them. Germline V CDR1 and CDR2: SGHDT, YYEEEE. The CDR3 spans 14 residues. The CDR3 is CASSSTGTKDEQYF. The CDR3 nucleotides are TGTGCCAGCAGCTCTACCGGGACAAAGGACGAGCAGTACTTC.

V usage is TRBV7-2 and J usage is TRBJ2-7; D might be TRBD2 (5 bases). Looked up from germline, CDR1 is SGHTA and CDR2 is FQGNSA. This CDR3 is built from 12 residues. Trimming pared 3 bases from V and 4 bases from J, leaving 7 bases between. CDR3 nucleotide sequence: TGTGCCAGCAGCTTCACGGGGTACGAGCAGTACTTC. The encoded protein is CASSFTGYEQYF.

V is TRBV5-1 and J is TRBJ2-5, with a weak D call TRBD1 (6 bases). V dropped 5 bases and J dropped 4 bases, with 18 bases sitting between them. The length of the CDR3 is 15 residues. Germline loops: CDR1 SGHRS, CDR2 YFSETQ. The DNA for the CDR3 is TGCGCCAGCAGGTTGCGGGTAGCAGGGGTAGAGACCCAGTACTTC. The encoded protein is CASRLRVAGVETQYF.

V is TRBV10-1 and J is TRBJ2-5; 9 bases are a match to TRBD2. The junction had 6 bases not matched to a gene; V was cut back by 6 bases and J by 1 base. Germline V gene lookup returns CDR1 WNHNN and CDR2 SYGVQD (reference sequence). This CDR3 contains 15 residues. This chain's CDR3 is CASSPGGRVQETQYF. The DNA of the CDR3 is TGCGCCAGCAGCCCTGGCGGGAGGGTCCAAGAGACCCAGTACTTC.

This chain connects TRBV7-9 to TRBJ1-3, with 10 nucleotides matching TRBD1. Trimming took 6 bases from V and 3 from J; bases not matched to a gene: 8. Germline V lookup: CDR1 SEHNR, CDR2 FQNEAQ (reference sequence). This CDR3 is 16 amino acids long. CDR3 DNA: TGTGCCAGCAGGGGTGACAGGGGGCTAAGTGGAAACACCATATATTTT. As protein: CASRGDRGLSGNTIYF. The whole variable domain, filled in from reference TRBV7-9 and TRBJ1-3, reads DTGVSQNPRHKITKRGQNVTFRCDPISEHNRLYWYRQTLGQGPEFLTYFQNEAQLEKSRLLSDRFSAERPKGSFSTLEIQRTEQGDSAMYLCASRGDRGLSGNTIYFGEGSWLTVV.

This chain links TRBV2 with TRBJ2-5, with TRBD1 identical over 10 bases. Unmatched junction bases numbered 26, after V lost 11 bases and J lost 5 bases. The CDR3 extends over 19 amino acids. CDR1 SNHLY and CDR2 FYNNEI come from the germline V gene. The CDR3 bases are TGTGCCGGCTCCAGCGGGTACGCGAACCGGGACAGGGGAGGTGAGACCCAGTACTTC. Its protein is CAGSSGYANRDRGGETQYF.

The chain links TRBV6-6 to TRBJ2-7, with a weak D call TRBD1 (5 bases). V dropped 10 bases and J dropped 2 bases, with 15 bases sitting between them. In germline, CDR1 is MNHNY, CDR2 SVGAGI (reference sequence). The CDR3 consists of 13 residues. The chain's CDR3 is CATTPDKTYEQYF. As DNA, the CDR3 is TGTGCCACTACACCGGACAAAACCTACGAGCAGTACTTC.

V is TRBV28 and J is TRBJ1-4, with 9 bases that match TRBD1. Trimming at V came to 3 bases and at J to 6 bases, leaving 26 bases not matched to a gene. The length of the CDR3 is 22 residues. Germline V lookup: CDR1 MDHEN, CDR2 SYDVKM. CDR3 loop: CASSFEGLFRAPLRDRDEKLFF. In DNA, the CDR3 is TGTGCCAGCAGTTTCGAGGGTTTGTTCCGGGCCCCGCTCCGGGACAGGGATGAAAAACTGTTTTTT.

The chain employs TRBV20-1 and TRBJ2-2, with TRBD2 identical over 9 bases. Germline V gene data show CDR1 as DFQATT and CDR2 as SNEGSKA (reference sequence). CDR3 size: 15 residues. Trimming cost V 3 bases and J 2 bases; bases outside gene matches: 4. In nucleotides, the CDR3 is TGCAGTGCTAGTCCTAGCGGGACAAACACCGGGGAGCTGTTTTTT. Translation gives CSASPSGTNTGELFF.

In this sample, this clone turned up a few times. This sequence joins TRBV27 and TRBJ1-6, with D perhaps matching TRBD1 (5 bases). Looked up from germline, CDR1 is MNHEY and CDR2 is SMNVEV (reference sequence). V was shortened by 6 bases and J by 9 bases, with 15 bases between the two germline ends. This CDR3 spans 14 amino acids. The CDR3 DNA reads as TGTGCCAGCAGACAGGCAGGGATTGGTTCACCCCTCCACTTT. Amino acids: CASRQAGIGSPLHF.

This chain joins TRBV3-1 (or the pseudogene TRBV3-2) and TRBJ2-1; 10 bases fit TRBD2. V lost 4 bases to trimming and J lost 2 bases; unmatched junction nucleotides: 8. CDR1 is LGHDT and CDR2 is YNNKEL in the germline V gene (reference sequence). CDR3 length equals 17 residues. CDR3 in amino acids: CASSRRTSGRAYNEQFF. The CDR3 DNA sequence: TGTGCCAGCAGCCGACGAACCAGCGGGAGGGCCTACAATGAGCAGTTCTTC.

The table lists this clone with a count of one. The rearrangement joins TRBV7-2 to TRBJ2-2; perhaps TRBD1 as D (5 bases). The CDR3 has 14 residues. The V gene's germline CDR1 is SGHTA and CDR2 FQGNSA. Trimming cost V 3 bases and J 4 bases, with 9 bases left between them. This chain's CDR3 is CASSFLQGTGELFF. DNA for the CDR3: TGTGCCAGCAGCTTTTTGCAGGGCACCGGGGAGCTGTTTTTT.

The V call is TRBV30, the J call TRBJ2-3; 10 bases map to TRBD2. Trimming took 0 bases from V and 5 from J; bases not matched to a gene: 5. CDR3 size: 15 residues. Germline CDR1 reads GTSNPN; CDR2 reads SVGIG (reference sequence). CDR3 region: CAWSVSGGVGDTQYF. In DNA, the CDR3 is TGTGCCTGGAGTGTAAGCGGGGGGGTGGGAGATACGCAGTATTTT.

The chain recombines TRBV20-1 with TRBJ2-1; a possible D gene is TRBD2 (5 bases). In germline, CDR1 is DFQATT, CDR2 SNEGSKA (reference sequence). The V gene lost 3 bases and the J gene lost 0 bases, with 18 bases spanning the gap. The CDR3 length is 17 residues. The CDR3 is CSASPAEDWSSYNEQFF. CDR3 nucleotides: TGCAGTGCTAGTCCCGCCGAGGACTGGAGCTCCTACAATGAGCAGTTCTTC.

V gene TRBV6-5 combines with J gene TRBJ1-2; D is unresolved. In germline, CDR1 is MNHEY, CDR2 SVGAGI. The CDR3 consists of 14 residues. Trimming shortened V by 0 bases and J by 6 bases, and 11 bases separated the two germline ends. This chain's CDR3 is CASSYSPYWDGYTF. CDR3 DNA: TGTGCCAGCAGTTACTCGCCGTATTGGGATGGCTACACCTTC.

The chain has TRBV5-1 and TRBJ2-2; 9 nucleotides match TRBD2. The CDR3 length is 16 residues. V shed 10 bases and J 6 bases; nucleotides not matched to a gene: 16. CDR1 SGHRS and CDR2 YFSETQ come from the germline V gene. CDR3 DNA sequence: TGCGCCGGTAAACGCGATATGGGACTAGCCCCCGGGGAGCTGTTTTTT. This gives the protein CAGKRDMGLAPGELFF.

In this sample, this clone turned up a few times. This rearrangement joins TRBV9 to TRBJ2-2; D remains unclear. This CDR3 is built from 14 residues. CDR1 SGDLS and CDR2 YYNGEE come from the germline V gene. Trimming stripped 4 bases from V and 3 bases from J, with 10 bases between. CDR3 protein: CASSLRTDTGELFF. For the CDR3, the DNA is TGTGCCAGCAGCTTGCGGACCGACACCGGGGAGCTGTTTTTT.

This clone was counted only a few times. At one of its ends the junction is not consistent with the germline gene, which may arise from a read error. The J gene is TRBJ1-1, the V gene TRBV30; a weak D match, TRBD1 (6 bases). Germline V gene sequence: CDR1 GTSNPN, CDR2 SVGIG (reference sequence). CDR3 size: 12 residues. The chain's CDR3 is CAWSADRTEAFF. The CDR3 DNA is TGTGCGTGGAGTGCCGACAGGACTGAAGCTTTCTTT.

This clone was observed a single time. The V and J genes are TRBV7-6 and TRBJ2-3; D is perhaps TRBD2 (6 bases). V dropped 2 bases and J dropped 5 bases, with 20 bases sitting between them. The CDR3 runs to 17 residues. Germline assignment: CDR1 SGHVS and CDR2 FNYEAQ. CDR3 amino acids: CASSLSWRGMSRDTQYF. CDR3 in DNA: TGTGCCAGCAGCTTAAGTTGGCGCGGGATGTCGAGAGATACGCAGTATTTT.

The rearrangement links TRBV2 to TRBJ2-3, with D possibly matching TRBD2 (6 bases). The CDR3 is 11 residues long. Germline CDR1 reads SNHLY; CDR2 reads FYNNEI. The V and J ends lost 6 bases and 9 bases respectively, with 10 bases between them. CDR3 DNA sequence: TGTGCCAGCAGCGGGGGTGGCACGCAGTATTTT. Protein sequence: CASSGGGTQYF.

The V call is TRBV18, the J call TRBJ2-1, with 7 bases aligning to TRBD1. After removal of 3 bases from V and 8 bases from J, the junction contained 16 bases not matched to a gene. CDR3 length: 17 amino acids. Germline CDR1 reads KGHSH; CDR2 reads LQKENI. The CDR3 coding sequence is TGTGCCAGCTCACCCCTAGACAGGGCAAAGGGACGCGATGAGCAGTTCTTC. It encodes CASSPLDRAKGRDEQFF.

The V gene is TRBV3-1 (or the pseudogene TRBV3-2), the J gene TRBJ2-3, with 12 positions matching TRBD2. Germline V gives CDR1 LGHDT, CDR2 YNNKEL (reference sequence). Trimming cost V 3 bases and J 3 bases; bases outside gene matches: 1. This CDR3 spans 15 amino acids. Here the CDR3 DNA reads TGTGCCAGCAGCCAGACTAGCGGGAGTACAGATACGCAGTATTTT. Its protein is CASSQTSGSTDTQYF.

This clone was observed a handful of times. V usage is TRBV2 and J usage is TRBJ1-1, with D possibly being TRBD1 (5 bases). The CDR3 contains 14 residues. V gave up 3 bases and J gave up 1 base, with 9 bases separating them. Germline V CDR1 and CDR2: SNHLY, FYNNEI. The CDR3 DNA is TGTGCCAGCAGTGAGCAGGGACCGAACACTGAAGCTTTCTTT. This encodes CASSEQGPNTEAFF. Variable domain in full (rest from reference TRBV2 and TRBJ1-1): EPEVTQTPSHQVTQMGQEVILRCVPISNHLYFYWYRQILGQKVEFLVSFYNNEISEKSEIFDDQFSVERPDGSNFTLKIRSTKLEDSAMYFCASSEQGPNTEAFFGQGTRLTVV.

V gene TRBV29-1 combines with J gene TRBJ1-2; tentatively, D is TRBD1 (5 bases). CDR1 and CDR2 from the germline V gene are SQVTM and ANQGSEA. The CDR3 spans 13 residues. V lost 5 bases, J lost 4 bases, and 14 bases lay in between. The CDR3 is CSVLDPGVYGYTF. The CDR3 DNA reads as TGCAGCGTTTTGGACCCGGGGGTCTATGGCTACACCTTC.